The T cell receptor beta chain under discussion was sequenced for a study of monozygotic twins with inflammatory bowel disease. Study outcomes and limitations: Possibly because of limited power, concordant and discordant twins showed no difference in repertoire similarity. Support was absent for any single strong signal or clonotype linked to IBD.

This CDR3 comprises 15 residues. The germline CDR1 and CDR2 sequences are SGHRS and YFSETQ. Template switching was used to attach UMIs, which incorporated a 6-nucleotide sample barcode. With the 5' RACE reads reprocessed, TCRdb shows one record per CDR3 protein and no DNA. Recorded here are roughly 120,000 distinct CDR3 sequences; the top ten clones represent 9.5% to 15%. Comments on this clonotype: Its target is unknown.

The receptor was isolated from a human donor with ulcerative colitis or Crohn's disease, or a healthy co-twin of an affected twin (not recorded which). The chain is built from TRBV5-1 and TRBJ2-1; TCRdb designates TRBD2, a call that cannot be tested without DNA. Sequenced material: blood. The CDR3 loop reads CASSLETSDGDEQFF.